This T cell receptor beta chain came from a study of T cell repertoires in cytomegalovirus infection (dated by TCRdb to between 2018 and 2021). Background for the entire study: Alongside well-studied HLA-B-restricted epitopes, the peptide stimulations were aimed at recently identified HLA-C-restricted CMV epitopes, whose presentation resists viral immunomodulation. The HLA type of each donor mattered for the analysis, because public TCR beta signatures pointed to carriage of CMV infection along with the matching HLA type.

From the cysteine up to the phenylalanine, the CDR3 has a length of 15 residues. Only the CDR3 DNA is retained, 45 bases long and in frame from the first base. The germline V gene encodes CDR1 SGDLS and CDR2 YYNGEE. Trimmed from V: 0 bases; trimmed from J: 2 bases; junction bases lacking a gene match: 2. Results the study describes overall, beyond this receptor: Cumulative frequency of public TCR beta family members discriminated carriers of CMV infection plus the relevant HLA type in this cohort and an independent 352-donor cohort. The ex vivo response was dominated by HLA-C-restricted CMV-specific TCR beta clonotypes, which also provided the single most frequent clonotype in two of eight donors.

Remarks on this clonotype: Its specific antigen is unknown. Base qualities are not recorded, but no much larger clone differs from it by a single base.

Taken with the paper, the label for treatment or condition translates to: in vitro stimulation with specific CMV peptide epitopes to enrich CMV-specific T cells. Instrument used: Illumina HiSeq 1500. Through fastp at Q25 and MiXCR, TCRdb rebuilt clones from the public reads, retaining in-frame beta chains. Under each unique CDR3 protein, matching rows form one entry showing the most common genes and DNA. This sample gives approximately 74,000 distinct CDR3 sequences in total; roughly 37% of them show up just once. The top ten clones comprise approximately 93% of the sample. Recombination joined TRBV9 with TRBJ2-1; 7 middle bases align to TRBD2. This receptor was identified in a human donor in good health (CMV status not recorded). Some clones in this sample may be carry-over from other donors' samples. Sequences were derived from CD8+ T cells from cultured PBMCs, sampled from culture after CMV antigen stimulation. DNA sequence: TGTGCCAGCAGCGTAGACGGGGGGACCTACAATGAGCAGTTCTTC. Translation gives CASSVDGGTYNEQFF.